This T cell receptor beta chain was documented in a study of human T cells and chemical hapten exposure. The library attached unique molecular identifiers to individual cDNA molecules. TCRdb recomputed calls from the RACE reads with MiXCR, one row per CDR3 protein. Here the sample spans a few hundred thousand distinct CDR3 sequences, 7.7% being singletons. Study-level points and caveats: With regard to DPC sensitization, TCRs above 1 in 1000 frequency did not change. Expanded TCR sets contained significantly more large CDR3 similarity clusters than controls.

V shed 6 bases and J 6 bases; nucleotides not matched to a gene: 10. The CDR3 spans 14 residues. Per the germline V gene, CDR1 is ENHRY and CDR2 is SYGVKD. Noted time point: pre-sensitization, week 0. The treatment was: therapeutic diphenylcyclopropenone sensitization with weekly scalp DPC. This clonotype was counted ten times or more. The antigen is unknown. The receptor's source is a man younger than 35 with alopecia areata. Some clones in this sample may be carry-over from other donors' samples. The chain links TRBV10-3 to TRBJ1-1; 7 bases are shared with TRBD1. This sample comprised whole blood, obtained in connection with sensitization to the hapten diphenylcyclopropenone (DPC). The CDR3 DNA sequence: TGTGCCATCAGCCCCATCAGGGGGGAGGCTGAAGCTTTCTTT. It codes for CAISPIRGEAEAFF.